The source of this T cell receptor (beta chain) is a study of T cell repertoires in cytomegalovirus infection. The CDR3 consists of 8 residues. Germline values: CDR1 SNHLY, CDR2 FYNNEI. The germline V and J ends were trimmed by 6 bases and 14 bases, with 7 bases remaining between them. TCRdb ran MiXCR on the reads and lists one entry per CDR3 protein. This sample has 750,000 to 900,000 distinct CDR3 sequences, with 29% found just once. Concerning this clonotype: The antigen remains unidentified.

This chain joins TRBV2 and TRBJ1-1; D may be TRBD1 (5 bases). Sequencing used cultured CD8+ T cells from PBMCs, obtained from culture after CMV antigen stimulation. This receptor was taken from a human donor in good health (CMV status not recorded). Some clones in this sample may be carry-over from other donors' samples. The CDR3 sequence is CASRGDFF. CDR3 in DNA: TGTGCCAGCAGGGGGGACTTCTTT.